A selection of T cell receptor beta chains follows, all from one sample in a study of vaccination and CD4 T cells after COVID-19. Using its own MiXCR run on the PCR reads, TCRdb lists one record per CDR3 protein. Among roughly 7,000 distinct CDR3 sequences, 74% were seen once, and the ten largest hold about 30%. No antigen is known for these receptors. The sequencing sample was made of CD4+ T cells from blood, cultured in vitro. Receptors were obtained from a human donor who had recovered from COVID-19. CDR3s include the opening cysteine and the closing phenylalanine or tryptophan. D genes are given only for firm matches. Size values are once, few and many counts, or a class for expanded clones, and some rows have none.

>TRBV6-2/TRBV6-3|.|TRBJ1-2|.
TGTGCCAGCAGTTACGTTGACAGTGATGGCTACACCTTC
CASSYVDSDGYTF
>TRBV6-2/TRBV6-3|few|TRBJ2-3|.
TGTGCCAGCAGAGGCCTAACGGGACTTCCCACAGATACGCAGTATTTT
CASRGLTGLPTDTQYF
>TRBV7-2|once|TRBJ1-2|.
TGTGCCAGCAGCCTCAGGGACTCCTATGGCTACACCTTC
CASSLRDSYGYTF
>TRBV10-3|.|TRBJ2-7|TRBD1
TGTGCCACCTCCGCGGGACAGGGTCCCTACGAGCAGTACTTC
CATSAGQGPYEQYF
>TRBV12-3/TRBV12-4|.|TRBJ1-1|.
TGTGCCAGCAGACCCAGGGGGAACACTGAAGCTTTCTTT
CASRPRGNTEAFF
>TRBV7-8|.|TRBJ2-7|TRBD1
TGTGCCAGCAGCATGCCCGGGACAGGGACCGAGCAGTACTTC
CASSMPGTGTEQYF
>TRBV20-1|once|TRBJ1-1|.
TGCAGTGCTAGACTGAGGGGAGAAGCTTTCTTT
CSARLRGEAFF
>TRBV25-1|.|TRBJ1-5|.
TGTGCCAGCAGGGGGGGACCCGGCAATCAGCCCCAGCATTTT
CASRGGPGNQPQHF
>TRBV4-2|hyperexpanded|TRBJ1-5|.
TGTGCCAGCAGCCAAGGTGACATAGGCAATCAGCCCCAGCATTTT
CASSQGDIGNQPQHF
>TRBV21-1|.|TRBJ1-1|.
TGTGCCAGCAGCAAAGGGTCATACACTGAAGCTTTCTTT
CASSKGSYTEAFF
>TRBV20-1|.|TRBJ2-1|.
TGCAGTGCTAGAGATCTGGGGGGCTCCCCCTACAATGAGCAGTTCTTC
CSARDLGGSPYNEQFF
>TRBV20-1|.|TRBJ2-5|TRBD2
TGCAGTGCTCCCCGACTAGCGGAGTCGGGAGAGACCCAGTACTTC
CSAPRLAESGETQYF
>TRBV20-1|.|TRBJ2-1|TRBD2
TGCAGTACTAGCGGGGGTGCAAATGAGCAGTTCTTC
CSTSGGANEQFF
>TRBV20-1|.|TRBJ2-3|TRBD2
TGCAGTGCTAGAGTAGCGGGAGTGTGGGATACGCAGTATTTT
CSARVAGVWDTQYF
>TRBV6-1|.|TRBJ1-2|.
TGTGCCAGCAGGGCTAACTATGGCTACACCTTC
CASRANYGYTF
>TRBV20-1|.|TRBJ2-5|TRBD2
TGCAGTGCTAGAGATGGTAGCGGGCCAGCGAGATCTACCCAGTACTTC
CSARDGSGPARSTQYF
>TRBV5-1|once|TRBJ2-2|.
TGCGCCAGCAGCTTGGCCATGGGGACGAACACCGGGGAGCTGTTTTTT
CASSLAMGTNTGELFF
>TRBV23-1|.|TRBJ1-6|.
TGCGCCAGCAGTCCTCCCGAGGGGAGCTATAATTCACCCCTCCACTTT
CASSPPEGSYNSPLHF
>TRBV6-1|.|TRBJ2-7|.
TGTGCCAGCAGTCCCCGGGACCTCAGGAACGAGCAGTACTTC
CASSPRDLRNEQYF
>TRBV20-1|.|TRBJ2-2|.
TGCAGTCCCCAAGGAAAACTAGACACCGGGGAGCTGTTTTTT
CSPQGKLDTGELFF
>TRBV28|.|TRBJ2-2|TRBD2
TGTGCCAGCAGGCCGGGACTAGCGGGCGGGGAGCTGTTTTTT
CASRPGLAGGELFF
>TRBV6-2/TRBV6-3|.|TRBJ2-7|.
TGTGCCAGCAGCGGGGGACTGTACGAGCAGTACTTC
CASSGGLYEQYF
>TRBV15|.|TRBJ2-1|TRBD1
TGTGCCACCAGCAGAGATTTGATAGGGACAGGGGGTGATGAGCAGTTCTTC
CATSRDLIGTGGDEQFF
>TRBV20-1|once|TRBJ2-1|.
TGCAGTGCTAGAGATCAGGGTAGCACTGAGCAGTTCTTC
CSARDQGSTEQFF
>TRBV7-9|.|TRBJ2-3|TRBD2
TGTGCCAGCAGCCGGGAGGTGGAGAGCACAGATACGCAGTATTTT
CASSREVESTDTQYF
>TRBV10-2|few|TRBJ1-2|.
TGCGCCAGCTCAAAGGACGGTTATGGCTACACCTTC
CASSKDGYGYTF
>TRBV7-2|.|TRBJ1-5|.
TGTGCCAGCAGCTTATTGGGTCAGGGCCGATATAGCAATCAGCCCCAGCATTTT
CASSLLGQGRYSNQPQHF
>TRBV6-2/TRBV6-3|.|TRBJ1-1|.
TGTGCCAGCACCTTGGACGGCGGGACCACTGAAGCTTTCTTT
CASTLDGGTTEAFF
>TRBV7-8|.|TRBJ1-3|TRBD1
TGTGCCAGCAGCTCACCGACAGGGTACCCTGGAAACACCATATATTTT
CASSSPTGYPGNTIYF
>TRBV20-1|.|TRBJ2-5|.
TGCAGTGCTAGGGTGGTGGCGGGACCGCTCCAAGAGACCCAGTACTTC
CSARVVAGPLQETQYF
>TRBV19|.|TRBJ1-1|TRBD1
TGTGCCAGTAGCCTTACAGGGGTAGGAAACAAAGCTTTCTTT
CASSLTGVGNKAFF
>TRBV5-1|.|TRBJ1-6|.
TGCGCCAGCAGCGGGGGGGGGAATTACTCACCCCTCCACTTT
CASSGGGNYSPLHF
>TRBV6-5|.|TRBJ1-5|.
TGTGCCAGCAGTTACTCCCTATTGGGCAATCAGCCCCAGCATTTT
CASSYSLLGNQPQHF
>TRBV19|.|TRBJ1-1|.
TGTGCCAGTAGTATAGAGGGGGGAACTGAAGCTTTCTTT
CASSIEGGTEAFF
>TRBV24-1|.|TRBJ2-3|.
TGTGCCACCAGTTGGGCAGGGGACGATACGCAGTATTTT
CATSWAGDDTQYF
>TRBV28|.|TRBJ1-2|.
TGTGCCAGCACCTTGAGTTCGGTTGGCTACACCTTC
CASTLSSVGYTF
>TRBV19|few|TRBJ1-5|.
TGTGCCACCACAACCCAGTCGAACCCCAATCAGCCCCAGCATTTT
CATTTQSNPNQPQHF
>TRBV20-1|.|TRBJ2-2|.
TGCAGTGCTAGACATAGGGGCCGGACCGGGGAGCTGTTTTTT
CSARHRGRTGELFF
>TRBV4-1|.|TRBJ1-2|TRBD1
TGCGCCAGCAGCCAGCAGGGGGACTATGGCTACACCTTC
CASSQQGDYGYTF
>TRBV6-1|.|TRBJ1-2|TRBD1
TGTGCCAGCAGTAGGGACAGGGTTAGCTATGGCTACACCTTC
CASSRDRVSYGYTF
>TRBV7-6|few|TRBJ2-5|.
TGTGCCAGCAGCCCACAGAGGGAGACCCAGTACTTC
CASSPQRETQYF
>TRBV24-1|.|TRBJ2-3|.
TGTGCCACCAGTGGCCCGGCAGAGAGCGCAGATACGCAGTATTTT
CATSGPAESADTQYF
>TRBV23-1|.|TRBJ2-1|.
TGCGCCAGCAGTCACCACCTAGGGACCTACAATGAGCAGTTCTTC
CASSHHLGTYNEQFF
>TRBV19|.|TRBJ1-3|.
TGTGCCACGAGTGGAGCAGGAAACACCATATATTTT
CATSGAGNTIYF
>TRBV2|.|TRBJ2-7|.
TGTGCCAGCAGTGAAGCAGGGGGAGGATACTACGAGCAGTACTTC
CASSEAGGGYYEQYF
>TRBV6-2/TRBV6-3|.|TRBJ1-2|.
TGTGCCAGCAGCCCCAAGTGGGGGGAGAACTATGGCTACACCTTC
CASSPKWGENYGYTF
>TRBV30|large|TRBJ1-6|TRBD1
TGTGCCTGGTCTGGACAGGAGTATTCACCCCTCCACTTT
CAWSGQEYSPLHF
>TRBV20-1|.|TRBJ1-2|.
TGCAGTGCTAGGCCCACCGCGGGGGGGCGGGGTGGCTACACCTTC
CSARPTAGGRGGYTF
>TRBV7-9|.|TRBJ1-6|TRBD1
TGTGCCAGCAGGGCAAGACAGGGTGATTCACCCCTCCACTTT
CASRARQGDSPLHF
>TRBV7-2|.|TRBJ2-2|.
TGTGCCAGCAGCTTAGGCGTGCCCGGGGAGCTGTTTTTT
CASSLGVPGELFF
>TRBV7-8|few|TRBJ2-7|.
TGTGCCAGCAACCCTAGGAGGGAGACCGCCTACGAGCAGTACTTC
CASNPRRETAYEQYF
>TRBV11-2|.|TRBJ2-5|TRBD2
TGTGCCAGCAGCTTAGAGGGCGGGGGCCAAGAGACCCAGTACTTC
CASSLEGGGQETQYF
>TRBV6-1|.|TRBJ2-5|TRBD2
TGTGCCAGCAGCAAGGGACTAGCCCAAGAGACCCAGTACTTC
CASSKGLAQETQYF
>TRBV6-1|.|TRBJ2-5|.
TGTGCCAGCAGTGATTCGGGGGTTTGGGAGACCCAGTACTTC
CASSDSGVWETQYF
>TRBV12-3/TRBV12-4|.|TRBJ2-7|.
TGTGCCAGCAGTCCAGGGGAGACTATTTCCTACGAGCAGTACTTC
CASSPGETISYEQYF